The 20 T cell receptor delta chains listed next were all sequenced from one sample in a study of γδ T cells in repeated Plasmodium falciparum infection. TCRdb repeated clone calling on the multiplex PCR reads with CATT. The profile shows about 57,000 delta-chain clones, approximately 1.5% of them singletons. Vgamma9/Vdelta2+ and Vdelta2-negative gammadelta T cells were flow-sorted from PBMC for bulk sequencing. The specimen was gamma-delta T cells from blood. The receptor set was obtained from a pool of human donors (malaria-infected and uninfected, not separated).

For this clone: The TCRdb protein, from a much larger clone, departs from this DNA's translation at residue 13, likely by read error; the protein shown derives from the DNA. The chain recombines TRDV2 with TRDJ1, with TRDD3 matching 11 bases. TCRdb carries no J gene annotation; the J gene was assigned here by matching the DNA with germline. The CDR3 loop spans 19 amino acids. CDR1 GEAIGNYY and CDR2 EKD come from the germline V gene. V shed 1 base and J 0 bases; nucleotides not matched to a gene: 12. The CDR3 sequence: CACDTIGGGYDQDTDKLIF. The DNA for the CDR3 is TGTGCCTGTGACACGATCGGTGGGGGATACGACCAGGACACCGATAAACTCATCTTT.

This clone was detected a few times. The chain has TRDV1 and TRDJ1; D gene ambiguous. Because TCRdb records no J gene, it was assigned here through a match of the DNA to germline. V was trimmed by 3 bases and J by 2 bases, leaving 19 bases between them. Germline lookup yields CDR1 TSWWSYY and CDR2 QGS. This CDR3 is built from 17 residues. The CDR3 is CALGDLGPPQGTDKLIF. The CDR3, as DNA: TGTGCTCTTGGGGATCTTGGCCCACCACAAGGGACCGATAAACTCATCTTT.

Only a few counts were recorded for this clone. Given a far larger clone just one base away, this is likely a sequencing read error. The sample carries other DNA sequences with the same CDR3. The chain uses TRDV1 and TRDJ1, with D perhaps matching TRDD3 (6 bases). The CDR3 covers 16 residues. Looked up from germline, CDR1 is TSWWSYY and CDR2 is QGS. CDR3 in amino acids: CALGDSWGGYTDKLIF. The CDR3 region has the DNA TGTGCTCTCGGGGATTCTTGGGGGGGGTACACCGATAAACTCATCTTT.

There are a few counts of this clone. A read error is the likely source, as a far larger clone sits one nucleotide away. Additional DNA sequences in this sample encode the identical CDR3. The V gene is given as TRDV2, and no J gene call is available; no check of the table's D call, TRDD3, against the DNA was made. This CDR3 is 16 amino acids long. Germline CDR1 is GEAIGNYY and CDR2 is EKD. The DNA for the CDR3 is TGTGCCTGTGACACCGTAGGGGCTGGGTACTCCGATAAACTCATCTTC. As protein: CACDTVGAGYSDKLIF.

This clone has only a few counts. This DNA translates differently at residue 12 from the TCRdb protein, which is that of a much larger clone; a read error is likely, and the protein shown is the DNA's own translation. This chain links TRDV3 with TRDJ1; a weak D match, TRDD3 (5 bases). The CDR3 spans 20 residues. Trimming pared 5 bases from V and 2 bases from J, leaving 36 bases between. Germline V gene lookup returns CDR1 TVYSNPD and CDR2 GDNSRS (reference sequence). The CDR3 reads CALRWIRGVYWRIKTDKLIF. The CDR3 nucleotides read TGTGCCCTTCGCTGGATCAGGGGGGTTTACTGGAGGATAAAGACCGATAAACTCATCTTT. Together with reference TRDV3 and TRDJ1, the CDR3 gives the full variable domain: CDKVTQSSPDQTVASGSEVVLLCTYDTVYSNPDLFWYRIRPDYSFQFVFYGDNSRSEGADFTQGRFSVKHILTQKAFHLVISPVRTEDSATYYCALRWIRGVYWRIKTDKLIFGKGTRVTVEP.

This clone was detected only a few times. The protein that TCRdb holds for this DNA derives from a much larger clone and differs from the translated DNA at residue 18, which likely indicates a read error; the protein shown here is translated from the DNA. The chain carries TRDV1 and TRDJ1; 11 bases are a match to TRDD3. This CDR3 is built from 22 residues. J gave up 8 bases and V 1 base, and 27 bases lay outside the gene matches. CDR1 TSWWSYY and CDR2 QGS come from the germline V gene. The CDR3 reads CALGERGTGGYGSNGCPVKLIF. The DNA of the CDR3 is TGTGCTCTTGGGGAACGTGGTACTGGGGGATATGGGTCGAATGGTTGTCCGGTGAAACTCATCTTT.

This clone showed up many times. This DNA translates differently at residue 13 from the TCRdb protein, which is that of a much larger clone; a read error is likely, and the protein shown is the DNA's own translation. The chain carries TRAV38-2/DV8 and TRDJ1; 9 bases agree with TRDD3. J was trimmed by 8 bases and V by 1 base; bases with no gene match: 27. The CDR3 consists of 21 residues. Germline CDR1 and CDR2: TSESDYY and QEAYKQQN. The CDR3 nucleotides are TGTGCTTATAGGAGCTTCTCCGATCCTGGGGAGAAGCGGGGGATACACCCAAAACTCATCTTT. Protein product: CAYRSFSDPGEKRGIHPKLIF.

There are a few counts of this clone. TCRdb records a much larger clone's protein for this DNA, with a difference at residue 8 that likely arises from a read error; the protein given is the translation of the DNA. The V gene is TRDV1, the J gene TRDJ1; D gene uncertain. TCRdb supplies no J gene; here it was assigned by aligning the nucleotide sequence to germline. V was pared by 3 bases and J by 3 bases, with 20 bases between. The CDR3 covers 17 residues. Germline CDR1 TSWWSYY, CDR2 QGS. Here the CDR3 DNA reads TGTGCTCTTGGGGAGCCGGAGCACGTGAGGGTCCCCGATAAACTCATCTTT. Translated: CALGEPEHVRVPDKLIF.

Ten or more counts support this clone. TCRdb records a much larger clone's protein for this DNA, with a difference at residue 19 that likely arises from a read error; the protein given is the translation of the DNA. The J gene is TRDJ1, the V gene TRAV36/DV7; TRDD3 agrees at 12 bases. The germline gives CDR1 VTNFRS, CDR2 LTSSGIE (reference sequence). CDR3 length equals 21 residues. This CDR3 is CAVVLILPFWGIRSDTDKPIF. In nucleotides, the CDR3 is TGTGCTGTGGTCCTCATCCTGCCCTTCTGGGGGATACGCTCGGACACCGATAAACCCATCTTT. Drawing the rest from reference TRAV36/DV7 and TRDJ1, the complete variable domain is EDKVVQSPLSLVVHEGDTVTLNCSYEVTNFRSLLWYKQEKKAPTFLFMLTSSGIEKKSGRLSSILDKKELSSILNITATQTGDSAIYLCAVVLILPFWGIRSDTDKPIFGKGTRVTVEP.

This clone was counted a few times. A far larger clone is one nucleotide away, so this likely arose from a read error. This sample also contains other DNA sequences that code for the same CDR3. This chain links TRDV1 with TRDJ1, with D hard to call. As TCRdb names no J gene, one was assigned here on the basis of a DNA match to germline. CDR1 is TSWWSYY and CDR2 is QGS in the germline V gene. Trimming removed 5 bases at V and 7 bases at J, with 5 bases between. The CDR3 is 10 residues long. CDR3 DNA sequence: TGTGCTCTTGGGAAGGCTAAACTCATCTTT. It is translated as CALGKAKLIF.

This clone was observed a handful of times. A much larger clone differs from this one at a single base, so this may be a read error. CDR3 region: CALGAPSYQIPYWGKYTDKLIF. The CDR3 nucleotides read TGTGCTCTTGGGGCCCCTTCCTACCAAATCCCCTACTGGGGGAAGTACACCGACAAACTCATCTTT. The chain combines TRDV1 with TRDJ1; D is tentatively TRDD2 or TRDD3 (9 bases each). In the absence of a J gene in TCRdb, the DNA was matched to germline to assign it here. The CDR3 contains 22 residues. Germline assignment: CDR1 TSWWSYY and CDR2 QGS.

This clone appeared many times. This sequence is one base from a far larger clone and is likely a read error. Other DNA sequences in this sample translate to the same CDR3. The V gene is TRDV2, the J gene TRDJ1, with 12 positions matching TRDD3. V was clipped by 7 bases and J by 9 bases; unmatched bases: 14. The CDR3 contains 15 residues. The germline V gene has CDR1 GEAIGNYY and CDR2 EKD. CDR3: CACDDLLGDTTELIF. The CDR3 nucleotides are TGTGCCTGCGACGACCTTCTGGGGGATACGACGGAACTCATCTTT.

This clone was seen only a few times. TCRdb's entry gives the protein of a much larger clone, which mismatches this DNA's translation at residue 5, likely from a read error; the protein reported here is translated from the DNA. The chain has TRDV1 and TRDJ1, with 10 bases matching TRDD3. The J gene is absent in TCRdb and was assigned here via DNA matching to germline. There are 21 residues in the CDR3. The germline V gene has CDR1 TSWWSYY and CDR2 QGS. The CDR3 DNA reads TGTGCTATTGGGAAACTAGATCATACTGTTATCGGGGGATACGGCACCGATAAACTCATCTTT. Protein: CAIGKLDHTVIGGYGTDKLIF.

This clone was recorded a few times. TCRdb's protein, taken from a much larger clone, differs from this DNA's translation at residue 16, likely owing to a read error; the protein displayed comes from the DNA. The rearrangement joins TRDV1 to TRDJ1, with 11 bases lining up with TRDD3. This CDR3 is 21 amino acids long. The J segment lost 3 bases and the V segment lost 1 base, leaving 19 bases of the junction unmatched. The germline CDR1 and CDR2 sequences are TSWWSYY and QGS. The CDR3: CALGEQAFNWLLGDTADKLIF. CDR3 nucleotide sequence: TGTGCTCTTGGGGAACAGGCTTTCAATTGGCTGCTGGGGGATACAGCCGATAAACTCATCTTT.

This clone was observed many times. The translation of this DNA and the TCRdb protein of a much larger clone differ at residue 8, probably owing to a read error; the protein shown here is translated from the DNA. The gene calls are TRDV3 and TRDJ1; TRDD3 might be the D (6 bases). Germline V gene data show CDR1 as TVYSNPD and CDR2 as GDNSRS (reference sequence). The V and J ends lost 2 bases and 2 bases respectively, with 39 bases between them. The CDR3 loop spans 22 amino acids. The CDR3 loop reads CAFREGRYSPFWGPGRTDKLIF. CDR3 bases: TGTGCCTTTCGTGAAGGGCGCTACTCCCCTTTCTGGGGTCCAGGGAGAACCGATAAACTCATCTTT.

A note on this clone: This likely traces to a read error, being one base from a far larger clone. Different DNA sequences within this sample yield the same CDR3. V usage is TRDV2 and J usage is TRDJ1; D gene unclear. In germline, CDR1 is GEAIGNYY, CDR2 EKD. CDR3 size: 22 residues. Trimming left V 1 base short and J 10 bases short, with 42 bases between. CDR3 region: CACDTISGYDLTKVPLKGILIF. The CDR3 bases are TGTGCCTGTGACACAATCAGTGGCTACGACCTAACCAAGGTCCCACTAAAGGGCATACTCATCTTT.

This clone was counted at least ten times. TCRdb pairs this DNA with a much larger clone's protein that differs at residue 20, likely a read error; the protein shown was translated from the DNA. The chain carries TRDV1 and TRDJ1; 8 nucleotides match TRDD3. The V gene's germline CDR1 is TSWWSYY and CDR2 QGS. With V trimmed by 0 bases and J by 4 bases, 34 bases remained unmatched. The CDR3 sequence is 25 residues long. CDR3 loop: CALGELGPPLGPLDWGELYIDKLIF. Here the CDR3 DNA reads TGTGCTCTTGGGGAACTAGGACCCCCCTTAGGGCCCCTCGACTGGGGGGAATTGTACATCGATAAACTCATCTTT.

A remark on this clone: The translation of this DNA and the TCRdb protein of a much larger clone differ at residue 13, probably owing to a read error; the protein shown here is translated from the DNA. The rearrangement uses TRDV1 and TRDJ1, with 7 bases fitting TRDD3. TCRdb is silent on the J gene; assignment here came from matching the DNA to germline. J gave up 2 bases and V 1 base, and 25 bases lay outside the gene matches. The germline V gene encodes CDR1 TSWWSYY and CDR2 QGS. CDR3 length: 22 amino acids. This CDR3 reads CALGERPLKAWYRGMRTDKLIF. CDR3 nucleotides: TGTGCTCTTGGGGAACGGCCTTTAAAGGCGTGGTACCGGGGGATGCGAACCGATAAACTCATCTTT.

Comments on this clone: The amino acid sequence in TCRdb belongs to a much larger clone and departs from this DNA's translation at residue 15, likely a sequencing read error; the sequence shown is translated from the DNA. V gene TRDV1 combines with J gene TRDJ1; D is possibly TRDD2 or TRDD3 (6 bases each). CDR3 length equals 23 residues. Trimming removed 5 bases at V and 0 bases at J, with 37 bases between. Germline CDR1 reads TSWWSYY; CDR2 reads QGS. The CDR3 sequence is CALGSCAPTPWDWGLPYTDKLIF. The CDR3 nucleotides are TGTGCTCTTGGGTCCTGTGCTCCTACTCCTTGGGATTGGGGGCTACCCTACACCGATAAACTCATCTTT.

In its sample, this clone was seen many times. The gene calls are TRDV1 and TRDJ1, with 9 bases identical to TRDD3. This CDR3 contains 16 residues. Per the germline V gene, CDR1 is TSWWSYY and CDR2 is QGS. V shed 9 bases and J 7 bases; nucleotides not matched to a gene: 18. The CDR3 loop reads CALAWRGDTPVGKLIF. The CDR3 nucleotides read TGTGCTCTCGCATGGAGGGGGGATACCCCAGTCGGTAAACTCATCTTT.